This entry describes one TCR beta chain. The record originates from a study of T cell responses to AZD1222 COVID-19 vaccine. Germline V gene data show CDR1 as MGHDK and CDR2 as SYGVNS. V was shortened by 7 bases and J by 6 bases, with 10 bases between the two germline ends. The CDR3 has 13 residues. Sequencing used immunoSEQ multiplex PCR; TCRdb keeps in-frame clones, though not all of them. The table shows approximately 110,000 clones, with about 92% occurring only once. Specimen: peripheral blood, collected 28 days after the second AZD1222 dose. This clonotype was obtained from an adult who received the AZD1222 COVID-19 vaccine. This chain connects TRBV25-1 to TRBJ1-6; weak D call: TRBD1 (6 bases). CDR3 sequence (DNA): TGTGCCAGCACCCAGGGGCGTAATTCACCCCTCCACTTT. Translation gives CASTQGRNSPLHF.